This T cell receptor beta chain originates from a study of shared clonotypes between healthy human individuals. Overall study findings and caveats: For naive CD4 cells, approximately 4.8% of clonotypes were shared across a handful of donors. Donor clonotype sharing was expected to depend on sequencing depth.

Deep-level running was used for the assay. Each sorted subset replicate got 200 ng genomic DNA, 30,000 or so genomes. Method: immunoSEQ multiplex PCR; TCRdb's copy keeps in-frame clones and lacks some. The sample yields approximately 810,000 clones, 80% to 95% seen once. Details on this clone: As yet, its antigen is unknown.

The naive CD8 fraction comprised CD45RO-negative cells positively selected for CCR7 and excluded terminally differentiated effector memory CD45RA+ cells. Per germline, CDR1 SGHDN and CDR2 FVKESK. V shed 0 bases and J 6 bases; nucleotides not matched to a gene: 11. The CDR3 runs 17 residues. The chain joins TRBV14 to TRBJ1-5; 7 nucleotides agree with TRBD1. The source is a man under 40 in good health. Sequenced input: naive CD8+ T cells sorted from blood. The DNA of the CDR3 is TGTGCCAGCAGCCAAGAAAGTATGGGAGGGGGCAGTCAGCCCCAGCATTTT. It codes for CASSQESMGGGSQPQHF.